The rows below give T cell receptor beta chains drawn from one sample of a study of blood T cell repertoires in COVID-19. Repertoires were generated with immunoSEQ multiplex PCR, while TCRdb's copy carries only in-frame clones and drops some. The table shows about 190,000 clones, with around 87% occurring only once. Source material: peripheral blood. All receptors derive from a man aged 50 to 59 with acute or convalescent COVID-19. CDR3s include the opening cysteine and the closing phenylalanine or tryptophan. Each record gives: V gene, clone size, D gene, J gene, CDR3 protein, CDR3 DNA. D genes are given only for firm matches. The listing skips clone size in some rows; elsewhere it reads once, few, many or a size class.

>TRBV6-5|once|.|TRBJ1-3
CASSYSGGLIYF
TGTGCCAGCAGTTACTCCGGAGGGCTGATATATTTT
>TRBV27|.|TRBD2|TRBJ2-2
CASSRRLASTGELFF
TGTGCCAGCAGTCGGAGACTAGCGAGCACCGGGGAGCTGTTTTTT
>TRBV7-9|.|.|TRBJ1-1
CASSPQGNTEAFF
TGTGCCAGCAGCCCTCAGGGAAACACTGAAGCTTTCTTT
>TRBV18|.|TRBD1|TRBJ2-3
CASSPPGQGGDTQYF
TGTGCCAGCTCACCACCGGGACAGGGAGGAGATACGCAGTATTTT
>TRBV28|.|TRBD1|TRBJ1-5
CASSLSRGSNQPQHF
TGTGCCAGCAGTTTGTCCAGGGGGAGCAATCAGCCCCAGCATTTT
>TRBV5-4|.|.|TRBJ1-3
CASSPLGATGDTIYF
TGTGCCAGCAGCCCCCTGGGGGCTACCGGCGACACCATATATTTT
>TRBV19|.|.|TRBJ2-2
CASSQGGTGELFF
TGTGCCAGTAGTCAAGGGGGCACCGGGGAGCTGTTTTTT
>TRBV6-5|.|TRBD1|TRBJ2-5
CASSYWTGAGETQYF
TGTGCCAGCAGTTACTGGACAGGGGCTGGTGAGACCCAGTACTTC
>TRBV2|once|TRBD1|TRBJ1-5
CASIGQANQPQHF
TGTGCCAGTATCGGACAGGCAAATCAGCCCCAGCATTTT
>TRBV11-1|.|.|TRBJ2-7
CASSSQLYEQYF
TGTGCCAGCAGCTCACAATTATACGAGCAGTACTTC
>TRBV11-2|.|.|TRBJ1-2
CASSLNPGVSYGYTF
TGTGCCAGCAGCTTAAACCCGGGGGTCAGCTATGGCTACACCTTC
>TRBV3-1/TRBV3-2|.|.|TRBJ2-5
CASSPKGSGLVRETQYF
TGTGCCAGCAGCCCTAAAGGATCGGGACTGGTTAGGGAGACCCAGTACTTC
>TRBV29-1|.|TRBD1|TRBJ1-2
CSVEGWGQGYGYTF
TGCAGCGTTGAAGGATGGGGACAGGGTTATGGCTACACCTTC
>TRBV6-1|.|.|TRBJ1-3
CASSYGNTIYF
TGTGCCAGCAGTTATGGAAACACCATATATTTT
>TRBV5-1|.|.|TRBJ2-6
CASSFGGAGANVLTF
TGCGCCAGCAGCTTCGGCGGGGCTGGGGCCAACGTCCTGACTTTC
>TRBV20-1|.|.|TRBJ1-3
CSASGSSGNTIYF
TGCAGTGCTAGTGGCAGCTCTGGAAACACCATATATTTT
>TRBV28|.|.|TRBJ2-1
CASTIDSRDYNEQFF
TGTGCCAGCACCATCGACTCTAGAGACTACAATGAGCAGTTCTTC
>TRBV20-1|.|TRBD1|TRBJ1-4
CSASKGQGNNTTNEKLFF
TGCAGTGCTAGTAAGGGACAGGGGAATAACACAACTAATGAAAAACTGTTTTTT
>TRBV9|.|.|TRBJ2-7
CASSRTGHTVRDSEQYF
TGTGCCAGCAGCAGAACGGGACACACGGTTAGGGATTCCGAGCAGTACTTC
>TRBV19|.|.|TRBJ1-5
CASRGGGPNQPQHF
TGTGCCAGTAGGGGCGGGGGCCCCAATCAGCCCCAGCATTTT
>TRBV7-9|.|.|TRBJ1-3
CASSSGISGNTIYF
TGTGCCAGCAGTTCAGGGATTTCTGGAAACACCATATATTTT
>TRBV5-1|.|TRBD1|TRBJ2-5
CASSPGTGGYQETQYF
TGCGCCAGCAGCCCGGGGACAGGGGGATACCAAGAGACCCAGTACTTC
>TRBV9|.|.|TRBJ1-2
CASSVVSETNYGYTF
TGTGCCAGCAGCGTAGTCTCGGAGACTAACTATGGCTACACCTTC
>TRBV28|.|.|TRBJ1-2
CASSLGQRGYGYTF
TGTGCCAGCAGTTTAGGACAACGAGGCTATGGCTACACCTTC
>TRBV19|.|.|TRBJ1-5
CASRETGYSNQPQHF
TGTGCCAGTAGAGAAACAGGTTATAGCAATCAGCCCCAGCATTTT
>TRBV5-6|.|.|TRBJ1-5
CASSLGGRGLGYSNQPQHF
TGTGCCAGCAGCTTGGGTGGCAGGGGCCTGGGATATAGCAATCAGCCCCAGCATTTT
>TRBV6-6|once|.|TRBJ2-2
CASISGGAYTGELFF
TGTGCCAGCATCTCAGGAGGAGCCTACACCGGGGAGCTGTTTTTT
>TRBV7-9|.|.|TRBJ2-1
CASSSPPAVKTYNEQFF
TGTGCCAGCAGCTCCCCCCCAGCGGTGAAAACCTACAATGAGCAGTTCTTC
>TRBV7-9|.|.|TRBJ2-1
CASNRIESDGNEQFF
TGTGCCAGCAACCGCATAGAGAGTGATGGCAATGAGCAGTTCTTC
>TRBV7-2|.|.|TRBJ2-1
CASSLAPGGYNEQFF
TGTGCCAGCAGCTTAGCACCCGGGGGTTACAATGAGCAGTTCTTC
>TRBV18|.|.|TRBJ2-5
CASSPITGNQETQYF
TGTGCCAGCTCACCAATTACAGGGAACCAAGAGACCCAGTACTTC
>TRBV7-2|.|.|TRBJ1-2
CASTPDSLAPYGYTF
TGTGCCAGCACCCCGGACAGCCTGGCCCCCTATGGCTACACCTTC
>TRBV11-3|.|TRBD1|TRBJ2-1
CASSLRTRDRGVQNEQFF
TGTGCCAGCAGCTTACGCACAAGGGACAGGGGGGTTCAGAATGAGCAGTTCTTC
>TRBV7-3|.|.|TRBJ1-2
CASSLGANYGYTF
TGTGCCAGCAGCTTAGGAGCTAACTATGGCTACACCTTC
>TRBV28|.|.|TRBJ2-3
CASSYRQISTDTQYF
TGTGCCAGCAGTTACCGACAAATTAGCACAGATACGCAGTATTTT
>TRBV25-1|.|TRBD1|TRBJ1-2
CASSESGTGEVGYTF
TGTGCCAGCAGTGAATCCGGGACAGGGGAAGTTGGCTACACCTTC
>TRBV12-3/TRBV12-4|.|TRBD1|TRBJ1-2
CASRLDREGYTF
TGTGCCAGCAGACTAGACAGGGAAGGCTACACCTTC
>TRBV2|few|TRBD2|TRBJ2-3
CARGGPVGDTQYF
TGTGCCAGGGGAGGGCCGGTGGGAGATACGCAGTATTTT
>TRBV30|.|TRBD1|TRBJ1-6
CAWTGTGGFYNSPLHF
TGTGCCTGGACCGGGACAGGGGGCTTCTATAATTCACCCCTCCACTTT